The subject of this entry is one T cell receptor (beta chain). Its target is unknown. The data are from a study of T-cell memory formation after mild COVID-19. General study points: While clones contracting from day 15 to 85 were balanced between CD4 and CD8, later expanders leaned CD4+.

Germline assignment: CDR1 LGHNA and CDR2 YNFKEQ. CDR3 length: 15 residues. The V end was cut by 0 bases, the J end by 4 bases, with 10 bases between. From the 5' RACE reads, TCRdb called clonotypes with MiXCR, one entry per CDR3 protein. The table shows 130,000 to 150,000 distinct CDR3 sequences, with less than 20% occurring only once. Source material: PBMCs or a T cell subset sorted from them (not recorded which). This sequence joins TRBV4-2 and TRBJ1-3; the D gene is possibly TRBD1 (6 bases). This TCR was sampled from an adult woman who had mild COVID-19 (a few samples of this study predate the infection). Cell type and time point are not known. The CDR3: CASSQDRGRGNTIYF. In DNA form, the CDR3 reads TGTGCCAGCAGCCAAGATCGGGGGCGCGGAAACACCATATATTTT.